The clone carrying this T cell receptor (beta chain) was seen a few times. Antigen specificity is unknown. PCR amplification relied on 60 Vbeta primers (plus 13 Jbeta primers). Original data processing: Approximately 11 million of tens of millions of unique TCR beta chains were shared, per a later count. Sequencing used immunoSEQ multiplex PCR; TCRdb keeps in-frame clones, though not all of them. V and J calls plus clone size are reproduced from that table; the DNA served to infer D and trimming. Among more than 110,000 clones listed, roughly three quarters were seen once. The data stem from a study of cytomegalovirus exposure and HLA in healthy donors. Regarding the study as a whole: There were reportedly fewer N-insertions in an Asian-associated ancestry cluster than the roughly 670-donor mean, in a later analysis.

The germline CDR1 and CDR2 sequences are SGHDT and YYEEEE. The CDR3 contains 13 residues. The V gene end was trimmed by 5 bases and the J gene end by 5 bases; junction bases not matched to a gene: 4. Healthy bone marrow donors formed the donor group. The clonotype comes from a woman between 50 and 59 years old in good health and CMV-seronegative. The sequenced material came from PBMCs. The gene calls are TRBV5-6 and TRBJ1-5; 7 positions agree with TRBD1. The CDR3 coding sequence is TGTGCCAGCAGTGCCCAGGGGGATCAGCCCCAGCATTTT. This encodes CASSAQGDQPQHF.